The sequence of this T cell receptor beta chain was determined in a study of metastatic and nonmetastatic thyroid tumors. Study-level information: Repertoire comparison spanned blood and tumor or nodule tissue of malignant and benign thyroid patients.

CDR1 and CDR2 (germline): DFQATT, SNEGSKA (reference sequence). The J segment lost 0 bases and the V segment lost 4 bases, leaving 2 bases of the junction unmatched. The CDR3 is made up of 13 amino acids. Ten or more counts support this clone. All patients were treatment-naive before thyroid surgery. In the original workflow: To classify distant metastasis in papillary thyroid cancer, a model was built from CDR3 differences across clinicopathological groups. TCRdb recomputed clones from the PCR reads via MiXCR. The V and J calls, along with clone size, are taken from TCRdb and not from the paper's own processing. This sample has about 25,000 clones, with about 20% found just once.

The chain uses TRBV20-1 and TRBJ1-1; 7 bases map to TRBD1. This TCR derives from a female donor with papillary thyroid cancer or a benign thyroid nodule (not recorded which). Some clones in this sample may be carry-over from other donors' samples. Sequenced: adjacent normal tissue. In DNA form, the CDR3 reads TGCAGTGCTACCGGGACAGTGAACACTGAAGCTTTCTTT. Its translation is CSATGTVNTEAFF.